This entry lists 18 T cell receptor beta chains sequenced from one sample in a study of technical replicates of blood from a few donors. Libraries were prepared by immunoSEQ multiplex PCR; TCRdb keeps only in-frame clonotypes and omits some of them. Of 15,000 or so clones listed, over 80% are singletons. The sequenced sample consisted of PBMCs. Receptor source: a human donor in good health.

The CDR3 nucleotides read TGCGCCAGCAGCGTGACTAGCGGGATCTCCTACGAGCAGTACTTC. Amino acid sequence: CASSVTSGISYEQYF. The chain combines TRBV5-1 with TRBJ2-7, with 11 bases matching TRBD2. This CDR3 region has 15 residues. Germline V gives CDR1 SGHRS, CDR2 YFSETQ. Unmatched junction bases numbered 3, after V lost 4 bases and J lost 0 bases.

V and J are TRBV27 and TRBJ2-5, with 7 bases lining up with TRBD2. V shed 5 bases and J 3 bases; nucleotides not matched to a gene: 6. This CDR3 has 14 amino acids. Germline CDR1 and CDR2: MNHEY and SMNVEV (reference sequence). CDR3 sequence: CASSPSGTKETQYF. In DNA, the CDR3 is TGTGCCAGCAGTCCCTCCGGGACTAAAGAGACCCAGTACTTC.

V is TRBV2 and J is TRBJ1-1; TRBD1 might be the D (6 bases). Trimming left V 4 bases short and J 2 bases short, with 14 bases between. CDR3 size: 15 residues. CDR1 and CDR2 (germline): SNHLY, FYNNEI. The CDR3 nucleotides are TGTGCCAGCAGTGCTTTAGGACAGAAAAACACTGAAGCTTTCTTT. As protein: CASSALGQKNTEAFF.

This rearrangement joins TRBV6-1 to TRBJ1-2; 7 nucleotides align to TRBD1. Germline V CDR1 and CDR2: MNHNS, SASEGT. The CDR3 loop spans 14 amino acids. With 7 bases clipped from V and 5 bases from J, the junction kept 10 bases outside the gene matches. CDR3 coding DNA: TGTGCCAGCACCCTCGGACAGGACGGATATGGCTACACCTTC. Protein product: CASTLGQDGYGYTF.

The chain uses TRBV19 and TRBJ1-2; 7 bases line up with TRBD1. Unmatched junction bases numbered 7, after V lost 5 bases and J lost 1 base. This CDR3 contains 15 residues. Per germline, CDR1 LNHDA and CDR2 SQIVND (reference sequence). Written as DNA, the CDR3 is TGTGCCAGTAGTGGGGGACAGAAGATTAACTATGGCTACACCTTC. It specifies CASSGGQKINYGYTF.

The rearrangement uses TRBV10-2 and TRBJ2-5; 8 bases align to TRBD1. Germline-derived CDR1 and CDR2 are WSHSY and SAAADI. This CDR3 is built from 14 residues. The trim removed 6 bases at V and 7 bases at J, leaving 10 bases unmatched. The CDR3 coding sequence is TGCGCCAGCAGGTCTGGACAGGGTCCCGGGACCCAGTACTTC. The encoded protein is CASRSGQGPGTQYF.

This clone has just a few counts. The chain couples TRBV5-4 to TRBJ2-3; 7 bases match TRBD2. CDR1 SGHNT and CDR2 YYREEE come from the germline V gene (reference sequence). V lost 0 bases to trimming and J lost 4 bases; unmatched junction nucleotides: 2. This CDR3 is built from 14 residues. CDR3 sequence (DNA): TGTGCCAGCAGCTTGGATCTAGCGGCAGATACGCAGTATTTT. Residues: CASSLDLAADTQYF. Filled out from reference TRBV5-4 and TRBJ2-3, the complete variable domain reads ETGVTQSPTHLIKTRGQQVTLRCSSQSGHNTVSWYQQALGQGPQFIFQYYREEENGRGNFPPRFSGLQFPNYSSELNVNALELDDSALYLCASSLDLAADTQYFGPGTRLTVL.

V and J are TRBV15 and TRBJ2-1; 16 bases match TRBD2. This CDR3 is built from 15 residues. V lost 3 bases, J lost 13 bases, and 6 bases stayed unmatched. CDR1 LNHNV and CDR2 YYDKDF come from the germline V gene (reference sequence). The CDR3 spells CATSSPGTSGRVQFF. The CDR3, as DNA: TGTGCCACCAGCAGTCCAGGGACTAGCGGGAGGGTTCAGTTCTTC.

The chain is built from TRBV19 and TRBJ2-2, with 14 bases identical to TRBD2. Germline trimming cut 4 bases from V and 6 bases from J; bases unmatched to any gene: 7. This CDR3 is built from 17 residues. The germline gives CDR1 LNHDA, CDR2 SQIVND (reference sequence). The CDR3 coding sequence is TGTGCCAGTAGTAGACCCGGGACTAGCGGGAGTGCCGGGGAGCTGTTTTTT. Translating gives CASSRPGTSGSAGELFF.

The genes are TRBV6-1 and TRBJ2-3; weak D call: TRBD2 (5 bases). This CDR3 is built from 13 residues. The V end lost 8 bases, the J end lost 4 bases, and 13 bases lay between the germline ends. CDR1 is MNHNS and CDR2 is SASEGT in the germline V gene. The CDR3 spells CASGARRADTQYF. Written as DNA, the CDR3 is TGTGCCAGCGGTGCCAGGCGGGCAGATACGCAGTATTTT.

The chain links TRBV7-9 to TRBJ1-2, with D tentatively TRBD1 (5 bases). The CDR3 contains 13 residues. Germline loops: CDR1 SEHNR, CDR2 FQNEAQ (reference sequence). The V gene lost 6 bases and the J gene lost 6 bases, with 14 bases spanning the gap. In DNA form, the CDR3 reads TGTGCCAGCAGGCCGGACACCCCGGATGGCTACACCTTC. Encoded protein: CASRPDTPDGYTF.

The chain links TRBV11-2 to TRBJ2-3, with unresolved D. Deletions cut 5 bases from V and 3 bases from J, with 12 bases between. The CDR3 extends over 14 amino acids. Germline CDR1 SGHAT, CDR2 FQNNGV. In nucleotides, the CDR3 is TGTGCCAGCAGCGCCCGGCAGGATACAGATACGCAGTATTTT. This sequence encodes CASSARQDTDTQYF.

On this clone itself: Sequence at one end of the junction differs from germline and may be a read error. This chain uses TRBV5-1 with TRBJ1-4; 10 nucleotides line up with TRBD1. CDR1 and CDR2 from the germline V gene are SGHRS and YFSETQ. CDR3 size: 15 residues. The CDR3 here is CASSEGPGQGTPWLF. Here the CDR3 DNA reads TGCGCCAGCAGCGAAGGACCGGGACAGGGGACTCCCTGGTTGTTT.

DNA of the CDR3: TGTGCCAGCTGCCCGGGCCAAGAGACCCAGTACTTC. Its protein is CASCPGQETQYF. The chain links TRBV6-6 to TRBJ2-5; D gene ambiguous. The V end was cut by 8 bases, the J end by 1 base, with 8 bases between. This CDR3 comprises 12 residues. Germline CDR1 is MNHNY and CDR2 is SVGAGI (reference sequence).

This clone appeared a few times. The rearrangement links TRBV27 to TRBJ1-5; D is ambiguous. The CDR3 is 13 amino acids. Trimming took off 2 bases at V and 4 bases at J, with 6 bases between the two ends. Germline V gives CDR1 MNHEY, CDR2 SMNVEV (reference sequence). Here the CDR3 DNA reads TGTGCCAGCAGTTTACACAGAAATCAGCCCCAGCATTTT. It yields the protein CASSLHRNQPQHF.

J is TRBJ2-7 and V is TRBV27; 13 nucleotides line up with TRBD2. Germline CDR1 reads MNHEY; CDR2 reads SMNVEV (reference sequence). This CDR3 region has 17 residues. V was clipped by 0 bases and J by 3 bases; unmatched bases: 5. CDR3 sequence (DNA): TGTGCCAGCAGTTTATCGGGACTAGCGGGGTCTATCTACGAGCAGTACTTC. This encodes CASSLSGLAGSIYEQYF.

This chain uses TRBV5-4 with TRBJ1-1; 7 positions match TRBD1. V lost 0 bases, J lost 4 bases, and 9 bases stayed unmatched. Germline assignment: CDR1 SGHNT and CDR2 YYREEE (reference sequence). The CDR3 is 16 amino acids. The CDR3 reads CASSLAGGQGGTEAFF. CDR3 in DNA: TGTGCCAGCAGCTTGGCCGGGGGTCAGGGGGGCACTGAAGCTTTCTTT.

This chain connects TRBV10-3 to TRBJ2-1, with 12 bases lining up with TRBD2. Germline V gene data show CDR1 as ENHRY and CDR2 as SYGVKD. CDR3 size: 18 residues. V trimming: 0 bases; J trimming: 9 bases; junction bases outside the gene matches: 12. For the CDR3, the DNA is TGTGCCATCAGTGAGTCGGGACGACTAGCGGGAGACTGGGGTGAGCAGTTCTTC. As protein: CAISESGRLAGDWGEQFF.